The source of this T cell receptor (beta chain) is a study of vaccination effects on CD4 cells after COVID-19. CDR1 and CDR2 (germline): SGHVS, FQNEAQ. The CDR3 has 17 residues. With V trimmed by 1 base and J by 5 bases, 10 bases remained unmatched. TCRdb keeps only in-frame clones here, not all; method: immunoSEQ multiplex PCR. This table has tens of thousands of clones, 68% appearing once. A word on this clone: The antigen remains undetermined.

Having been cultured for around nine days, the cells underwent CD4+ T cell isolation. Replacing half the medium with IL-2 medium was done on days 3 and 7. The sample was CD4+ T cells from PBMCs cultured without peptide, taken before COVID-19 vaccination. The J gene is TRBJ2-5, the V gene TRBV7-8; TRBD2 matches 10 bases. This receptor was taken from a human donor who received a COVID-19 vaccine. The CDR3 loop reads CASSLVPSGSMRETQYF. CDR3 nucleotide sequence: TGTGCCAGCAGCTTAGTCCCTAGCGGGAGTATGCGGGAGACCCAGTACTTC.